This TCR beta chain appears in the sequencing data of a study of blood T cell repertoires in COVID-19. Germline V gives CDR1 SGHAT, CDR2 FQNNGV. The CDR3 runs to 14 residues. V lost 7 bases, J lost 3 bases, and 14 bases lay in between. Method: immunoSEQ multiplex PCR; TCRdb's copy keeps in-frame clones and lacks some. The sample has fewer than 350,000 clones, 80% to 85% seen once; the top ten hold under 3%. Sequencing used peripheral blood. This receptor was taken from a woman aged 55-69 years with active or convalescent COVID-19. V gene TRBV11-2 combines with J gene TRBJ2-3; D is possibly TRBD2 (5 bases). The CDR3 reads CASTGVRGTDTQYF. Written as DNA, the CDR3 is TGTGCCAGCACCGGGGTCCGGGGTACAGATACGCAGTATTTT.